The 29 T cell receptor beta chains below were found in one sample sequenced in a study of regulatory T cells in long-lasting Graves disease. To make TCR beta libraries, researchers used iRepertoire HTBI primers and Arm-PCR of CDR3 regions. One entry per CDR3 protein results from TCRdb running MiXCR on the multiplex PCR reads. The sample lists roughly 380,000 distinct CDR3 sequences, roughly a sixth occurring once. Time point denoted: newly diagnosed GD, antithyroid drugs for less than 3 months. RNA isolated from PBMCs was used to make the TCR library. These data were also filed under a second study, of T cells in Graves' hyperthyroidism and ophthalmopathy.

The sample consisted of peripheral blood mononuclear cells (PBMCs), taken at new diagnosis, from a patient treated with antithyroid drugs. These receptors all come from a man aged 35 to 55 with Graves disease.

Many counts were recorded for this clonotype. The CDR3 DNA is TGTGCCAGCAGTTATCGGGTCAACAGCCCCTACGAGCAGTACTTC. Its protein product is CASSYRVNSPYEQYF. The V and J genes are TRBV6-2 or TRBV6-3 and TRBJ2-7; D is unresolved. This CDR3 region has 15 residues. In germline, CDR1 is MNHEY, CDR2 SVGEGT. The V end lost 3 bases, the J end lost 2 bases, and 14 bases lay between the germline ends.

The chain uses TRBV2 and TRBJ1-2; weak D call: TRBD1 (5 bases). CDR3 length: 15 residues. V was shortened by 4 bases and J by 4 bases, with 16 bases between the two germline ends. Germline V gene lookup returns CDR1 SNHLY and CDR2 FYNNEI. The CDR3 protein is CASSAESRVGYGYTF. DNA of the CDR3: TGTGCCAGCAGTGCAGAAAGCAGGGTAGGCTATGGCTACACCTTC.

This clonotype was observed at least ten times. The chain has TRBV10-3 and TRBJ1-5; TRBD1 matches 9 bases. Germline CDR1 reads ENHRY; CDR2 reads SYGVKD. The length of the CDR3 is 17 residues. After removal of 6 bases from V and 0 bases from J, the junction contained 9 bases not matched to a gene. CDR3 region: CAISAGQGLSSNQPQHF. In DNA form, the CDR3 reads TGTGCCATCAGCGCAGGACAGGGGCTTAGTAGCAATCAGCCCCAGCATTTT.

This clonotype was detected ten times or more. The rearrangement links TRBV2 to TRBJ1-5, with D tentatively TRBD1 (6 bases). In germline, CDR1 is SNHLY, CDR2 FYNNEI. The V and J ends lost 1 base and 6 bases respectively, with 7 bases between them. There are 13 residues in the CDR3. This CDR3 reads CASSEEQGQPQHF. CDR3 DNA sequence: TGTGCCAGCAGTGAAGAACAGGGTCAGCCCCAGCATTTT.

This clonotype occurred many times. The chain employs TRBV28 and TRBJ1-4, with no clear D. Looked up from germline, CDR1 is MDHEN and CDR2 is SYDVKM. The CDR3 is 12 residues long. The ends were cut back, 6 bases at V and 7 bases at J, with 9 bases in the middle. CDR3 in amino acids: CASSQFLEKLFF. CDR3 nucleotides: TGTGCCAGCAGCCAATTCCTTGAAAAACTGTTTTTT.

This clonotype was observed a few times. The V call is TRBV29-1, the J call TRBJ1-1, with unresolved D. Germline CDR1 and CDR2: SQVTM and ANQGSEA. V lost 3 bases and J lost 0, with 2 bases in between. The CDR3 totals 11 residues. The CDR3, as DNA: TGCAGCGTTGATATGAACACTGAAGCTTTCTTT. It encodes CSVDMNTEAFF.

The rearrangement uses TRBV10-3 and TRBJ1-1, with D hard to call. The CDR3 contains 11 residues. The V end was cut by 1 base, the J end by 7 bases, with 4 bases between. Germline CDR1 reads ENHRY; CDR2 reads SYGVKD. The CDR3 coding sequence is TGTGCCATCAGTGAGTATAGTGAAGCTTTCTTT. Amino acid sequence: CAISEYSEAFF.

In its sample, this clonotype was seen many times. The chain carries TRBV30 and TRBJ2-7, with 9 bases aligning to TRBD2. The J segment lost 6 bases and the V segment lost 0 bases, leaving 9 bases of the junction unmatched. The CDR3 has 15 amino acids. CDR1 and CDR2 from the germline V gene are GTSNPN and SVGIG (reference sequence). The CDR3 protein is CAWSVRAGLAFEQYF. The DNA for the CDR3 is TGTGCCTGGAGTGTACGTGCGGGACTAGCATTCGAGCAGTACTTC. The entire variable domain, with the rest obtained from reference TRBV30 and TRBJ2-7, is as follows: SQTIHQWPATLVQPVGSPLSLECTVEGTSNPNLYWYRQAAGRGLQLLFYSVGIGQISSEVPQNLSASRPQDRQFILSSKKLLLSDSGFYLCAWSVRAGLAFEQYFGPGTRLTVT.

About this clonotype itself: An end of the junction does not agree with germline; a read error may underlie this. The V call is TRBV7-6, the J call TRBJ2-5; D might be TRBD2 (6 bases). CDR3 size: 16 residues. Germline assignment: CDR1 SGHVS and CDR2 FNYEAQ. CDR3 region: CASSSPRTGDQETQYF. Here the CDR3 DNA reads TGTGCCAGCAGCTCACCCAGGACGGGGGACCAGGAGACCCAGTACTTC.

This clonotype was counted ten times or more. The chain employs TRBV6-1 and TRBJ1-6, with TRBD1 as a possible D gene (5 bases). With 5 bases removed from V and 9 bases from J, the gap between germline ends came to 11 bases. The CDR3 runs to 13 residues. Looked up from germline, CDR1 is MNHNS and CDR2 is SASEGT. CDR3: CASSPGHRSPLHF. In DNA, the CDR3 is TGTGCCAGCAGTCCAGGGCATCGTTCACCCCTCCACTTT.

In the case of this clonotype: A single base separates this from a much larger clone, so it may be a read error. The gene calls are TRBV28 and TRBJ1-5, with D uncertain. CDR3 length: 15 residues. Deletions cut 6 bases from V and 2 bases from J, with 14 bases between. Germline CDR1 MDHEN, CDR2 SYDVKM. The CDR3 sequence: CASRYGERGNQPQHF. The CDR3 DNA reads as TGTGCCAGCAGATACGGGGAGAGGGGCAATCAGCCCCAGCATTTT.

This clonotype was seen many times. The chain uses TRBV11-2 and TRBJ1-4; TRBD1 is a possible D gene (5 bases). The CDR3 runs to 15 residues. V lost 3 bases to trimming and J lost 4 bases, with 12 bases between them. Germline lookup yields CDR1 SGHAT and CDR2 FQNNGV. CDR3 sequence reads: CASSFDSLLNEKLFF. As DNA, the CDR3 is TGTGCCAGCAGCTTTGACAGCCTTCTTAATGAAAAACTGTTTTTT.

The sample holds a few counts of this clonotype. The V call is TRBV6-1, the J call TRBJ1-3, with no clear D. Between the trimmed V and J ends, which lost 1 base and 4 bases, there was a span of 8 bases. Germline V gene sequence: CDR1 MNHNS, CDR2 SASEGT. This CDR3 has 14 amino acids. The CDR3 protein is CASSEGASGNTIYF. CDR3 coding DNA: TGTGCCAGCAGTGAAGGGGCTTCAGGAAACACCATATATTTT.

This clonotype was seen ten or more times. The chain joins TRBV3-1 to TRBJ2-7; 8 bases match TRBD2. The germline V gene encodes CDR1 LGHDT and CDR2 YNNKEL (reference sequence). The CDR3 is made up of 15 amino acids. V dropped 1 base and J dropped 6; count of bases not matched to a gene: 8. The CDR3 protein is CASSQAAGGLLEQYF. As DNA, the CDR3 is TGTGCCAGCAGCCAAGCGGCGGGGGGTCTCCTCGAGCAGTACTTC.

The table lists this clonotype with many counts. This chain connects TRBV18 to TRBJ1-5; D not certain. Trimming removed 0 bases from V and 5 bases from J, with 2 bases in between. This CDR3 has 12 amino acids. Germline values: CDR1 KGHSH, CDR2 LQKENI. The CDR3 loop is CASSPPDQPQHF. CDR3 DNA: TGTGCCAGCTCACCACCCGATCAGCCCCAGCATTTT.

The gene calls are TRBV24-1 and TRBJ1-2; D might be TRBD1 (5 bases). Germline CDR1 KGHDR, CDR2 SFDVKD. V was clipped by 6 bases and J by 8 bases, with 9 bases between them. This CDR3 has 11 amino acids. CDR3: CATSPGMGYTF. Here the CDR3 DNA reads TGTGCCACCAGTCCAGGGATGGGCTACACCTTC.

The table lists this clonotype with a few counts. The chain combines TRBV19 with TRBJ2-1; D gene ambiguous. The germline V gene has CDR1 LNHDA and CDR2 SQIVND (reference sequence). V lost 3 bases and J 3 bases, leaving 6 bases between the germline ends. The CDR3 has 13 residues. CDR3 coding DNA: TGTGCCAGTAGTATTGGGAACTACAATGAGCAGTTCTTC. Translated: CASSIGNYNEQFF.

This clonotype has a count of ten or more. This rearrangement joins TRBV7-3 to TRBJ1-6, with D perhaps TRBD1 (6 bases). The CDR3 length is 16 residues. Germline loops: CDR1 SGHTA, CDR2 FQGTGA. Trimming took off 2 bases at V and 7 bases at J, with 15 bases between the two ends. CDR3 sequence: CASSLSGRGINSPLHF. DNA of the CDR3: TGTGCCAGCAGCTTATCAGGCAGGGGTATAAATTCACCCCTCCACTTT.

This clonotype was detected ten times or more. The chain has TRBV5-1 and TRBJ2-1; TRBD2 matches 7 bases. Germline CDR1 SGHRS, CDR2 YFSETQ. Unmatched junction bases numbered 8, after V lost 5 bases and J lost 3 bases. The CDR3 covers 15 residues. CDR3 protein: CASSGASGSYNEQFF. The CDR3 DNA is TGCGCCAGCAGTGGGGCTAGCGGAAGCTACAATGAGCAGTTCTTC.

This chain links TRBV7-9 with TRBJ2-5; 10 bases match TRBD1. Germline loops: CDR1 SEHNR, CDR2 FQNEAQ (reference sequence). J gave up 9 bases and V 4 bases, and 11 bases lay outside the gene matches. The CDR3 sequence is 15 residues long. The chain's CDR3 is CASSSGTGAGGAQYF. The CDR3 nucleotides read TGTGCCAGCAGCTCCGGGACAGGGGCGGGGGGAGCCCAGTACTTC.

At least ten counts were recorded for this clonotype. DNA for the CDR3: TGTGCCAGCAGTCCGGCGGTGTACCAAGAGACCCAGTACTTC. It specifies CASSPAVYQETQYF. The chain couples TRBV12-3 or TRBV12-4 to TRBJ2-5; D ambiguous. The CDR3 spans 14 residues. Trimming cost V 5 bases and J 0 bases, with 10 bases left between them.

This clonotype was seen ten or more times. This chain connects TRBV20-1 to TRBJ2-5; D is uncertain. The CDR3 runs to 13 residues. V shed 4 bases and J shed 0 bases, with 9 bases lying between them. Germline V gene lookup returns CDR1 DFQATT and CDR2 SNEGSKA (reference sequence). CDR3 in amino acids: CSATQLDQETQYF. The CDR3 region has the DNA TGCAGTGCTACTCAGCTAGACCAAGAGACCCAGTACTTC.

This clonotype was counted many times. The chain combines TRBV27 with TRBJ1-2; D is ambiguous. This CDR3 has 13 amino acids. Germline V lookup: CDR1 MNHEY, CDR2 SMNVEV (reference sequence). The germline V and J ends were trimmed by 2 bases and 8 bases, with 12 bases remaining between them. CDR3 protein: CASSLLRTGGYTF. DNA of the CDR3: TGTGCCAGCAGTTTACTCCGCACGGGGGGCTACACCTTC.

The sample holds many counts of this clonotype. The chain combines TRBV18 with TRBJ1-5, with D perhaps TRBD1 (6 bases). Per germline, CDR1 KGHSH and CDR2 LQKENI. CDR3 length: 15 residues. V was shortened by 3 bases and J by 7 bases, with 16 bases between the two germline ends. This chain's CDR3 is CASSPNQGREQPQHF. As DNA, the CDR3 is TGTGCCAGCTCACCGAACCAGGGGCGGGAGCAGCCCCAGCATTTT. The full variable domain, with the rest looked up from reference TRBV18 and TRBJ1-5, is NAGVMQNPRHLVRRRGQEARLRCSPMKGHSHVYWYRQLPEEGLKFMVYLQKENIIDESGMPKERFSAEFPKEGPSILRIQQVVRGDSAAYFCASSPNQGREQPQHFGDGTRLSIL.

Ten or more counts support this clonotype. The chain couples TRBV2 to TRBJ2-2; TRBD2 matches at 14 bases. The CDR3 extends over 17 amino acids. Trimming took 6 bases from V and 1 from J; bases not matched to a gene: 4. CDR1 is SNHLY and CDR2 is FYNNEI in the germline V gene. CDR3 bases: TGTGCCAGCAGGAGGACTAGCGGGGGGCTGAACACCGGGGAGCTGTTTTTT. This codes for CASRRTSGGLNTGELFF.

CDR3 sequence reads: CASTRDYLGLLFF. CDR3 bases: TGTGCCAGCACCAGGGACTACTTAGGATTGCTGTTTTTT. The genes are TRBV6-1 and TRBJ2-2; 7 nucleotides align to TRBD2. The CDR3 spans 13 residues. Trimming removed 7 bases from V and 13 bases from J; junction bases left unmatched: 12. The V gene's germline CDR1 is MNHNS and CDR2 SASEGT.

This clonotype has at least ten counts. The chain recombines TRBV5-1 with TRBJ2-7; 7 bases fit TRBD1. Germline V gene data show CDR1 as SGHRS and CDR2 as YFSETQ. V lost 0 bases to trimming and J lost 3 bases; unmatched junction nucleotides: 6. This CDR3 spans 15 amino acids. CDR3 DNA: TGCGCCAGCAGCTTGGGGGGGACAGACTACTACGAGCAGTACTTC. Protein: CASSLGGTDYYEQYF.

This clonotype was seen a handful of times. The CDR3 nucleotides read TGCAGCGTTGTTGGACACTCAACGACCGAGCAGTACTTC. As protein: CSVVGHSTTEQYF. The V and J genes are TRBV29-1 and TRBJ2-7, with a weak D call TRBD1 (5 bases). Germline V gene lookup returns CDR1 SQVTM and CDR2 ANQGSEA. The CDR3 runs 13 residues. Deletions cut 4 bases from V and 6 bases from J, with 16 bases between.

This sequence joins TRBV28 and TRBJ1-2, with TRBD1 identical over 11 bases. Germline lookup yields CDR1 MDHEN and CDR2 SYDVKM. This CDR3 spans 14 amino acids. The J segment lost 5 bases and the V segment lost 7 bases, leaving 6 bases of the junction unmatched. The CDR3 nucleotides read TGTGCCAGCATCCGAGGGGACAGGGGGTATGGCTACACCTTC. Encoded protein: CASIRGDRGYGYTF.